Listed here is a single T cell receptor (beta chain). The method was immunoSEQ multiplex PCR; TCRdb's version includes in-frame clones alone and lacks a portion of them. The data contain fewer than 650,000 clones, around 80% of them seen just once; the ten biggest clones take up approximately 13%. This sample was included in a study of shared clonotypes between healthy human individuals. CDR1 SGDLS and CDR2 YYNGEE come from the germline V gene. The CDR3 length is 16 residues. V lost 2 bases and J lost 2; bases outside the gene matches: 9. This clonotype was sampled from a woman in her thirties or forties in good health. Some clones in this sample may be carry-over from other donors' samples. Material for sequencing was PBMCs. The chain links TRBV9 to TRBJ2-5; TRBD1 aligns across 7 bases. The CDR3 sequence is CASSVTTGQSQETQYF. The CDR3 region has the DNA TGTGCCAGCAGCGTTACGACGGGACAGTCTCAAGAGACCCAGTACTTC.